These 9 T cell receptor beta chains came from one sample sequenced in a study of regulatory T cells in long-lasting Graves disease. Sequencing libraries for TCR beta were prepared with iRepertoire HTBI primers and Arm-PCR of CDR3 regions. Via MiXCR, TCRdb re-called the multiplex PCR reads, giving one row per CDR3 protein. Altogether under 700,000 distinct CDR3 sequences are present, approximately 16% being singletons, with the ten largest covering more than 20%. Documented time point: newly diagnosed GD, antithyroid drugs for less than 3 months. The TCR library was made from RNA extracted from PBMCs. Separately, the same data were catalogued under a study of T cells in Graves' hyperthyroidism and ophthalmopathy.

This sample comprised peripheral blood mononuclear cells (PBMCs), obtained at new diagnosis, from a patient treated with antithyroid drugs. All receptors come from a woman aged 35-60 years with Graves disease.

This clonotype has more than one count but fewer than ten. CDR3 amino acids: CSARLTGHEGNTIYF. CDR3 coding DNA: TGCAGTGCTAGATTAACAGGGCACGAGGGAAACACCATATATTTT. The chain carries TRBV20-1 and TRBJ1-3; TRBD1 is a possible D gene (6 bases). Germline V gene data show CDR1 as DFQATT and CDR2 as SNEGSKA (reference sequence). Trimming cost V 2 bases and J 4 bases, with 15 bases left between them. The CDR3 loop spans 15 amino acids.

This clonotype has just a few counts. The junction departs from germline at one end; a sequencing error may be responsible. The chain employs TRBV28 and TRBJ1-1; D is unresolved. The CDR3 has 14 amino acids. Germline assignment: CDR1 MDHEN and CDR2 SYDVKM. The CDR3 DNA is TGCGCCAGCAGCGCATCACATGCGGTCACTGAAGCTTTCTTT. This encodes CASSASHAVTEAFF.

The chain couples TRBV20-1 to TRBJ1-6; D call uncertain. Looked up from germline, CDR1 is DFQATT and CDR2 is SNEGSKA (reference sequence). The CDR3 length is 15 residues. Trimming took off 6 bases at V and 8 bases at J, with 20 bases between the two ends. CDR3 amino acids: CSALNLRESYSPLHF. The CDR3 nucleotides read TGCAGTGCCCTAAATCTCCGGGAGAGTTATTCACCCCTCCACTTT.

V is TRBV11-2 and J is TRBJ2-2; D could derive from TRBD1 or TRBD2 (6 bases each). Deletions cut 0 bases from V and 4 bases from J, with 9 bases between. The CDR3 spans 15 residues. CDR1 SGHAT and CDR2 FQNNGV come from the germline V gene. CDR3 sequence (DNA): TGTGCCAGCAGCTTAGAGGGGGGCGGCACCGGGGAGCTGTTTTTT. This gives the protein CASSLEGGGTGELFF. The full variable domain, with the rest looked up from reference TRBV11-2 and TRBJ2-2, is EAGVAQSPRYKIIEKRQSVAFWCNPISGHATLYWYQQILGQGPKLLIQFQNNGVVDDSQLPKDRFSAERLKGVDSTLKIQPAKLEDSAVYLCASSLEGGGTGELFFGEGSRLTVL.

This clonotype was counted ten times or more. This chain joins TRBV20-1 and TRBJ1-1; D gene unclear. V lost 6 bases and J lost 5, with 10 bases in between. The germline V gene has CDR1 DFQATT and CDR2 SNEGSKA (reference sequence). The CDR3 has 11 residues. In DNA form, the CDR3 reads TGCAGTGCACCAGAGGGAACTGAAGCTTTCTTT. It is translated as CSAPEGTEAFF.

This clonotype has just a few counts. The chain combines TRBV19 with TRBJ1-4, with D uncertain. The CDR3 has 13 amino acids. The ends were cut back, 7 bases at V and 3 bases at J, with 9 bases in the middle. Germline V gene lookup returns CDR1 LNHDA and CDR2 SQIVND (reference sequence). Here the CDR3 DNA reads TGTGCCAGTACCCTCAGGCCTAATGAAAAACTGTTTTTT. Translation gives CASTLRPNEKLFF.

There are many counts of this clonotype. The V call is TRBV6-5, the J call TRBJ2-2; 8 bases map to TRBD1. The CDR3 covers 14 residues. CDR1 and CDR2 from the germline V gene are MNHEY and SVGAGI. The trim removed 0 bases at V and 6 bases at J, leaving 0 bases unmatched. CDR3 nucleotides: TGTGCCAGCAGTTACTCGGGACAGGCCGGGGAGCTGTTTTTT. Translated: CASSYSGQAGELFF.

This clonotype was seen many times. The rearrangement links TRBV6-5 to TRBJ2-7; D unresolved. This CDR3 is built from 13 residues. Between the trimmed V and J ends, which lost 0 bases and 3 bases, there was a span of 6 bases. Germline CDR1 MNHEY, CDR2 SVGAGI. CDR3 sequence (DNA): TGTGCCAGCAGTTACTCGCGCGGCTACGAGCAGTACTTC. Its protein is CASSYSRGYEQYF.

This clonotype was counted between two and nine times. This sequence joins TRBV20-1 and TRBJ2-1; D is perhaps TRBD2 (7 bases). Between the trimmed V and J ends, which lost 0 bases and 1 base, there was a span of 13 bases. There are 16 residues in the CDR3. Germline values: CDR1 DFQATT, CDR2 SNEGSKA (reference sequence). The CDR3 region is CSARDMRGLSYNEQFF. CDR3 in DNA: TGCAGTGCTAGAGATATGCGGGGGCTTTCCTACAATGAGCAGTTCTTC.